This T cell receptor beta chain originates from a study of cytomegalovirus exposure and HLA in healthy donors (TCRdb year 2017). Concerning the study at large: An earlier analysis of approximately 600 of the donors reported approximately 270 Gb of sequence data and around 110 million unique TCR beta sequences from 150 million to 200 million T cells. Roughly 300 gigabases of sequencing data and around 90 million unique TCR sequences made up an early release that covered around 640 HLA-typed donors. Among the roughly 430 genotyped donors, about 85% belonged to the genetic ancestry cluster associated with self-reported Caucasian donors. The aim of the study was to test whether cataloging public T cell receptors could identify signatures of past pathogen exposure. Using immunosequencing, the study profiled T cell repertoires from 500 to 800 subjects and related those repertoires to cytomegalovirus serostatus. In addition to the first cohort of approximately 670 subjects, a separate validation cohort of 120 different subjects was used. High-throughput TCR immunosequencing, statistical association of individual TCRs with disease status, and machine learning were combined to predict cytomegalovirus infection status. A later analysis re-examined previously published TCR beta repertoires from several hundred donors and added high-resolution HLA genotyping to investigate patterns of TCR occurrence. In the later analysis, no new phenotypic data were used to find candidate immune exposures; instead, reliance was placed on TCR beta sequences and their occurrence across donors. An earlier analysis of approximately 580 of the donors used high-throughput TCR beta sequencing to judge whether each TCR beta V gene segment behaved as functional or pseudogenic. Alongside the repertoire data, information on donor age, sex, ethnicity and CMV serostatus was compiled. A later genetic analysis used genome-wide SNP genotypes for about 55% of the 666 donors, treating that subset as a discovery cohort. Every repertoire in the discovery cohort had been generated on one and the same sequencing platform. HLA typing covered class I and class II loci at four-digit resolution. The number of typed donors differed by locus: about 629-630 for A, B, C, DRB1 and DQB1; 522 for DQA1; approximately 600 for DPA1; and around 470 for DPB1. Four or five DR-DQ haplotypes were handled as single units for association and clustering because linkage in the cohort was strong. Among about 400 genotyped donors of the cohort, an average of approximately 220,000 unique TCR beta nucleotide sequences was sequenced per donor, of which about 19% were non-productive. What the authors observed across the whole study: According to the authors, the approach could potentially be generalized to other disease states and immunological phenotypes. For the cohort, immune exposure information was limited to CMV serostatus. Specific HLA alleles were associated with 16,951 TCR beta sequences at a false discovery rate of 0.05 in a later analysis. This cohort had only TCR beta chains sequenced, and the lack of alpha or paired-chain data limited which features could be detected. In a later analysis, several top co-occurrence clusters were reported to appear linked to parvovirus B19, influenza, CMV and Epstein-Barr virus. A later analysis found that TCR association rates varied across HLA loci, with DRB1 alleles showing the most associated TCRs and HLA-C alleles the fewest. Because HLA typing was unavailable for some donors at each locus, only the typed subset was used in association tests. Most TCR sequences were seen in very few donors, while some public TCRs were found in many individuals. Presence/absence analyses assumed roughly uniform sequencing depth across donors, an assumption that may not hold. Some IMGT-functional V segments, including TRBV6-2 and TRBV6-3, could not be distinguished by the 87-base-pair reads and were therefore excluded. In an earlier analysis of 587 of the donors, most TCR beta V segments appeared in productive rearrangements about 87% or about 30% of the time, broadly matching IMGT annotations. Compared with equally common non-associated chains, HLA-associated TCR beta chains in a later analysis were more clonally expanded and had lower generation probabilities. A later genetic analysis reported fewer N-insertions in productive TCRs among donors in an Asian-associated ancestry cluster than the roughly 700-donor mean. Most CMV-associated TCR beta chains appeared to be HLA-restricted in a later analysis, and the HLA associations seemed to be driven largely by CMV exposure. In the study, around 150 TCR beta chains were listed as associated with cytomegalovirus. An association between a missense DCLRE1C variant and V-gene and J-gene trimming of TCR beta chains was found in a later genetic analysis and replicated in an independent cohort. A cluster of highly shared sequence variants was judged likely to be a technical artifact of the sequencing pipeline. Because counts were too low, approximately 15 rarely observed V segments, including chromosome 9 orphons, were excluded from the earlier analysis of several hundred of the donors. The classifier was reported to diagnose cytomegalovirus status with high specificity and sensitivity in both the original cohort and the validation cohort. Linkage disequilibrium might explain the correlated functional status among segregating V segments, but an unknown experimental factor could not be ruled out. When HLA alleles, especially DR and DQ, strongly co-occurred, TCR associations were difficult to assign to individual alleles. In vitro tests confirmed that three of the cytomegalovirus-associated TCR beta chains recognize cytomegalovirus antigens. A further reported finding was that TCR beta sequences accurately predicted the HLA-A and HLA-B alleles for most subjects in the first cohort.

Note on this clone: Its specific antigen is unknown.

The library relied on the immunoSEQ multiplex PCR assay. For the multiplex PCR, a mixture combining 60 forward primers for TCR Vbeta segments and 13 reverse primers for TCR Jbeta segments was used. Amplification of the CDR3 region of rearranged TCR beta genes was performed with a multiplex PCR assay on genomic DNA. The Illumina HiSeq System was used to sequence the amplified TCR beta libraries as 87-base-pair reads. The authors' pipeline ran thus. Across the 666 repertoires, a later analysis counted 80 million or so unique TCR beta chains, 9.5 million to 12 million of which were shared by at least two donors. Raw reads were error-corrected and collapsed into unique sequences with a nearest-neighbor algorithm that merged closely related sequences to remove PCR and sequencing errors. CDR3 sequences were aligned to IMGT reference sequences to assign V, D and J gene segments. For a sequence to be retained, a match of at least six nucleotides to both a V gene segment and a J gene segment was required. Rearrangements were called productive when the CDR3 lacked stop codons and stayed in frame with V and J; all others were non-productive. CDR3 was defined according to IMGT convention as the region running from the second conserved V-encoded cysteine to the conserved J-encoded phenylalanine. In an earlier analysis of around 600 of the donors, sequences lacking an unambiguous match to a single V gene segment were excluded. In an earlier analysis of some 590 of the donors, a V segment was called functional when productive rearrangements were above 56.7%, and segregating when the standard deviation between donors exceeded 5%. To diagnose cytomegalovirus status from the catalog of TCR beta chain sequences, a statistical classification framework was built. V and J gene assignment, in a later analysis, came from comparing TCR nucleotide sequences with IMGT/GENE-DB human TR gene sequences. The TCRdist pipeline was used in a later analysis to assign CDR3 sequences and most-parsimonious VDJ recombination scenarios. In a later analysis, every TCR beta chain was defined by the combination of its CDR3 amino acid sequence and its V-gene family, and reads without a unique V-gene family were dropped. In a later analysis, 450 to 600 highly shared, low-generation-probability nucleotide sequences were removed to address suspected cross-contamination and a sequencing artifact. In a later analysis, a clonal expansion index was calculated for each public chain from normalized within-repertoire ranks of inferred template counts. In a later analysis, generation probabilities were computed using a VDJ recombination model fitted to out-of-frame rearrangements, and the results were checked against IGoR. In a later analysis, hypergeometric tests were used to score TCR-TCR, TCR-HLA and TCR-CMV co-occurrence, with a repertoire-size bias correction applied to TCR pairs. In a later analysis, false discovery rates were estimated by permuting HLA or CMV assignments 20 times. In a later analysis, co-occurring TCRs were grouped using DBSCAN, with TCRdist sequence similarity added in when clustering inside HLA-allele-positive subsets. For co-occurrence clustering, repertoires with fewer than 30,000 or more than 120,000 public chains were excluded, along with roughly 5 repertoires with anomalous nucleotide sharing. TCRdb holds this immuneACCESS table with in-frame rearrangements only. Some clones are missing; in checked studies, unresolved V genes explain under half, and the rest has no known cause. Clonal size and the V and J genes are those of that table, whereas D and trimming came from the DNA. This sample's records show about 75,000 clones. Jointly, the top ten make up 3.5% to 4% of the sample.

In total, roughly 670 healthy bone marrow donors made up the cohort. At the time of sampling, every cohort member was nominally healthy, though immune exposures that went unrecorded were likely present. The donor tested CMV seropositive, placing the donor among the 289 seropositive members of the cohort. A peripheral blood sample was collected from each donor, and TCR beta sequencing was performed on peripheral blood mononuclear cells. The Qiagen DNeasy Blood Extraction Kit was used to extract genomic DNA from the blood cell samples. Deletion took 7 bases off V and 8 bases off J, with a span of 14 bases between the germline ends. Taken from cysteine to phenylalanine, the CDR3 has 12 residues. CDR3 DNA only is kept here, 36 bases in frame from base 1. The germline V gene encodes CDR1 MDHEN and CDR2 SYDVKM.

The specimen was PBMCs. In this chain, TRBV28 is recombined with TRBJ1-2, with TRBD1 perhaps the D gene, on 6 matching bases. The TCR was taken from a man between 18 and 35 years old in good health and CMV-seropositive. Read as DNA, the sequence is TGTGCCAGCATTGGTCAGGGGAACGGCTACACCTTC. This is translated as CASIGQGNGYTF.